This TCR beta chain was profiled in a study of a mutant IDH1 vaccine in newly diagnosed glioma. Study information: Treated patients had a mean age of around 40 years and a sex split that was around 60% male and 37.5% female. Prior therapy was radiotherapy, temozolomide, or both; most received both. Study observations and caveats: Pseudoprogression seemed unlinked to shifts in top peripheral T cell clonotypes. Vaccination elicited immune responses in 90% to 95% of patients.

The method was immunoSEQ multiplex PCR; TCRdb's version includes in-frame clones alone and lacks a portion of them. The sample lists 70,000 to 100,000 clones; roughly 80% were seen once. V was trimmed by 3 bases and J by 3 bases, leaving 12 bases between them. This CDR3 region has 14 residues. Germline assignment: CDR1 MNHNS and CDR2 SASEGT. This clone was counted a few times. Antigen unknown. The time point: baseline, week 1 (first vaccination visit). Stated treatment: pre-vaccination baseline after standard-of-care therapy. The input for sequencing was PBMCs, taken from a glioma patient treated with radiotherapy, temozolomide or both. The receptor was derived from a middle-aged man with glioma. Some clones in this sample may be carry-over from other donors' samples. The V call is TRBV6-1, the J call TRBJ2-7; D unresolved. The CDR3 DNA follows: TGTGCCAGCAGTGAGGCGCCGCGGCTCTACGAGCAGTACTTC. Its translation: CASSEAPRLYEQYF.